A selection of T cell receptor beta chains follows, all from one sample in a study of T cell responses to AZD1222 COVID-19 vaccine. Produced via immunoSEQ multiplex PCR; TCRdb's table is partial and in-frame only. The table shows roughly 200,000 clones, with roughly 92% occurring only once. This specimen was peripheral blood, taken 28 days after the second dose of the MenACWY control vaccine. The receptors shown here come from an adult who received the MenACWY meningococcal vaccine as a control. Both conserved end residues are part of each CDR3. The D gene is left open where the match is weak. Some rows mark clone size as missing; the rest say once, few, many or name a class of expanded clone.

V gene	CDR3 length	clone size	D gene	J gene	CDR3 protein	CDR3 DNA
TRBV10-3	13	-	-	TRBJ1-5	CAISESTGQPQHF	TGTGCCATCAGTGAGTCGACTGGACAGCCCCAGCATTTT
TRBV24-1	14	-	-	TRBJ2-5	CATSGPPEQETQYF	TGTGCCACCAGTGGGCCCCCTGAACAAGAGACCCAGTACTTC
TRBV10-3	10	-	-	TRBJ2-7	CAIGGREQYF	TGTGCCATCGGAGGGAGGGAGCAGTACTTC
TRBV5-1	15	-	TRBD1	TRBJ1-1	CASSFIGQGSTEAFF	TGCGCCAGCAGCTTCATAGGACAGGGCAGCACTGAAGCTTTCTTT
TRBV15	15	-	-	TRBJ1-5	CATSRANFGNQPQHF	TGTGCCACCAGCAGAGCCAATTTTGGCAATCAGCCCCAGCATTTT
TRBV25-1	14	-	-	TRBJ1-6	CASSGDTKNSPLHF	TGTGCCAGCAGTGGGGACACCAAAAATTCACCCCTCCACTTT
TRBV7-8	15	-	-	TRBJ1-6	CASSFEGRGNSPLHF	TGTGCCAGCAGCTTCGAGGGCAGGGGAAATTCACCCCTCCACTTT
TRBV6-6	15	-	-	TRBJ1-1	CASSRPGEGYTEAFF	TGTGCCAGCAGTCGACCAGGGGAGGGATACACTGAAGCTTTCTTT
TRBV7-8	15	-	-	TRBJ1-1	CASSLVMGSNTEAFF	TGTGCCAGCAGCTTAGTTATGGGCTCGAACACTGAAGCTTTCTTT
TRBV7-2	16	-	TRBD1	TRBJ1-5	CASSLASGGRGQPQHF	TGTGCCAGCAGCTTAGCGTCAGGGGGCCGGGGACAGCCCCAGCATTTT
TRBV5-5	15	-	-	TRBJ1-2	CASSLAPGNPGGYTF	TGTGCCAGCAGCTTGGCCCCAGGGAACCCAGGTGGCTACACCTTC
TRBV10-3	14	-	-	TRBJ1-2	CAIRADTSNYGYTF	TGTGCCATCAGGGCGGACACGAGTAACTATGGCTACACCTTC
TRBV19	14	-	-	TRBJ1-1	CASSIRGRNTEAFF	TGTGCCAGTAGCATAAGGGGTCGGAACACTGAAGCTTTCTTT
TRBV10-3	15	-	TRBD1	TRBJ2-3	CAISAGTGGSDTQYF	TGTGCCATCAGTGCCGGGACAGGGGGCTCAGATACGCAGTATTTT
TRBV19	14	-	TRBD2	TRBJ2-5	CASSMTSGIETQYF	TGTGCCAGTAGTATGACTAGCGGGATAGAGACCCAGTACTTC
TRBV11-3	16	-	TRBD1	TRBJ2-2	CASSLGTGGLGGELFF	TGTGCCAGCAGTTTGGGGACAGGGGGCTTGGGCGGGGAGCTGTTTTTT
TRBV7-3	13	-	-	TRBJ1-5	CASSLNSNQPQHF	TGTGCCAGCAGCTTAAATAGCAATCAGCCCCAGCATTTT
TRBV9	14	-	TRBD1	TRBJ1-1	CASWTGAPGTEAFF	TGTGCCAGCTGGACAGGGGCGCCGGGCACTGAAGCTTTCTTT
TRBV29-1	11	-	-	TRBJ1-1	CSVRLNAEAFF	TGCAGCGTTCGACTCAATGCTGAAGCTTTCTTT
TRBV11-3	12	-	-	TRBJ2-7	CASSHGTYEQYF	TGTGCCAGTTCCCACGGGACCTACGAGCAGTACTTC
TRBV4-2	15	-	-	TRBJ2-7	CASSQGVGVLAEQYF	TGTGCCAGCAGCCAAGGGGTCGGAGTTCTAGCCGAGCAGTACTTC
TRBV7-9	14	-	-	TRBJ1-6	CASSLVGGNSPLHF	TGTGCCAGCAGCTTAGTAGGCGGTAATTCACCCCTCCACTTT
TRBV29-1	13	-	-	TRBJ1-5	CSVGIGYNQPQHF	TGCAGCGTTGGAATCGGGTACAATCAGCCCCAGCATTTT
TRBV28	14	-	-	TRBJ1-1	CASSSGSMNTEAFF	TGTGCCAGCAGTTCCGGCTCCATGAACACTGAAGCTTTCTTT
TRBV2	15	-	TRBD1	TRBJ1-5	CASSKGQGILQPQHF	TGTGCCAGCAGTAAGGGACAGGGGATACTTCAGCCCCAGCATTTT
TRBV15	14	-	-	TRBJ2-7	CATSKTGGGHEQYF	TGTGCCACCAGCAAGACTGGAGGGGGCCACGAGCAGTACTTC
TRBV10-3	14	-	-	TRBJ1-5	CAISDTGSNQPQHF	TGTGCCATCAGTGATACGGGAAGCAATCAGCCCCAGCATTTT
TRBV21-1	12	-	-	TRBJ1-2	CASITGPYGYTF	TGTGCCAGCATCACAGGGCCCTATGGCTACACCTTC
TRBV11-3	14	-	TRBD2	TRBJ2-1	CASSLGLAGGPLFF	TGTGCCAGCAGCTTAGGACTAGCGGGAGGGCCTCTGTTCTTC
TRBV18	16	-	-	TRBJ2-2	CASSNLGTRGTGELFF	TGTGCCAGCTCGAACCTCGGGACCCGGGGCACCGGGGAGCTGTTTTTT
TRBV6-5	14	-	TRBD1	TRBJ2-2	CASRTGTDTGELFF	TGTGCCAGCAGAACCGGGACAGACACCGGGGAGCTGTTTTTT
TRBV30	14	-	-	TRBJ1-4	CAWSVTGAGRKLFF	TGTGCCTGGAGTGTAACGGGGGCTGGTCGAAAACTGTTTTTT
TRBV27	13	once	-	TRBJ1-1	CASSLAPYGSPFF	TGTGCCAGCAGTTTAGCTCCCTACGGGAGTCCCTTCTTT
TRBV5-1	15	once	-	TRBJ1-2	CASSLSGETNYGYTF	TGCGCCAGCAGCTTAAGCGGAGAAACTAACTATGGCTACACCTTC
TRBV20-1	11	once	-	TRBJ2-1	CSPRLYNEQFF	TGCAGTCCGCGTCTTTACAATGAGCAGTTCTTC
TRBV19	14	-	-	TRBJ1-2	CASSIVAGNYGYTF	TGTGCCAGTAGTATAGTGGCGGGGAACTATGGCTACACCTTC
TRBV5-1	14	-	TRBD1	TRBJ1-1	CASSLQGANTEAFF	TGCGCCAGCAGCTTACAGGGGGCGAACACTGAAGCTTTCTTT
TRBV24-1	15	-	TRBD1	TRBJ2-1	CATSDPPTGADEQFF	TGTGCCACCAGTGATCCGCCGACAGGGGCCGATGAGCAGTTCTTC
TRBV19	14	-	-	TRBJ1-5	CASSRGPSNQPQHF	TGTGCCAGTAGTAGGGGACCCAGCAATCAGCCCCAGCATTTT
TRBV6-2/TRBV6-3	13	-	-	TRBJ2-1	CASSWMVNNEQFF	TGTGCCAGCAGTTGGATGGTTAACAATGAGCAGTTCTTC
TRBV6-5	14	-	TRBD2	TRBJ2-5	CASSLAGLGETQYF	TGTGCCAGCAGTTTAGCGGGGTTGGGGGAGACCCAGTACTTC
TRBV10-3	14	few	TRBD1	TRBJ1-1	CAIRGDRANTEAFF	TGTGCCATCAGGGGGGACAGGGCGAACACTGAAGCTTTCTTT
TRBV5-1	15	once	-	TRBJ2-3	CASSFAPYSTDTQYF	TGCGCCAGCAGCTTTGCGCCATATAGCACAGATACGCAGTATTTT
TRBV7-8	12	-	-	TRBJ1-5	CASSPPGKPQHF	TGTGCCAGCAGCCCCCCCGGGAAGCCCCAGCATTTT
TRBV27	13	-	-	TRBJ1-6	CASSSAHNSPLHF	TGTGCCAGCAGTTCAGCCCATAATTCACCCCTCCACTTT